Described below is a single T cell receptor (beta chain) sequence and its context. This sample was taken from a study of blood T cell repertoires in COVID-19. V lost 8 bases and J 4 bases, leaving 14 bases between the germline ends. The CDR3 length is 12 residues. Germline CDR1 is GTSNPN and CDR2 is SVGIG (reference sequence). Sequencing used immunoSEQ multiplex PCR; TCRdb keeps in-frame clones, though not all of them. This table has around 310,000 clones, 88% appearing once. Sequencing used PBMCs or T cells enriched from blood (not recorded which). The source of this sequence is a man under 40 who had recovered from COVID-19. The chain carries TRBV30 and TRBJ2-5; D might be TRBD2 (5 bases). The DNA of the CDR3 is TGTGCCGGCGAGCGGTTCGGAGAGACCCAGTACTTC. Its protein product is CAGERFGETQYF. The variable domain in full, with the rest retrieved from reference TRBV30 and TRBJ2-5, is SQTIHQWPATLVQPVGSPLSLECTVEGTSNPNLYWYRQAAGRGLQLLFYSVGIGQISSEVPQNLSASRPQDRQFILSSKKLLLSDSGFYLCAGERFGETQYFGPGTRLLVL.